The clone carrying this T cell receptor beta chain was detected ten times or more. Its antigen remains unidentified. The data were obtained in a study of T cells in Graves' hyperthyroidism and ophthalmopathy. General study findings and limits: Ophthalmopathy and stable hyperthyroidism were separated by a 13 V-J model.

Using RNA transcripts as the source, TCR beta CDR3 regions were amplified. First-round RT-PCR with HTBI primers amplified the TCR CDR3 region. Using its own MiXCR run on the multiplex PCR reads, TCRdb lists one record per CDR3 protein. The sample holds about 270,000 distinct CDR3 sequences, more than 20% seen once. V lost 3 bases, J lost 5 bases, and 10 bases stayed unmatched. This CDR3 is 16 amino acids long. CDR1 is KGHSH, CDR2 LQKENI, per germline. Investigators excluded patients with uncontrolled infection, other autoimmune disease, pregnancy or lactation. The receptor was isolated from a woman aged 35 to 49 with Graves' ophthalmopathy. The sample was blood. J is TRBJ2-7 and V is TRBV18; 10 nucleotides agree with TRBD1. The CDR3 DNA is TGTGCCAGCTCACCGAGCCCGGGACAGGGGAAGGACGAGCAGTACTTC. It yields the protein CASSPSPGQGKDEQYF.